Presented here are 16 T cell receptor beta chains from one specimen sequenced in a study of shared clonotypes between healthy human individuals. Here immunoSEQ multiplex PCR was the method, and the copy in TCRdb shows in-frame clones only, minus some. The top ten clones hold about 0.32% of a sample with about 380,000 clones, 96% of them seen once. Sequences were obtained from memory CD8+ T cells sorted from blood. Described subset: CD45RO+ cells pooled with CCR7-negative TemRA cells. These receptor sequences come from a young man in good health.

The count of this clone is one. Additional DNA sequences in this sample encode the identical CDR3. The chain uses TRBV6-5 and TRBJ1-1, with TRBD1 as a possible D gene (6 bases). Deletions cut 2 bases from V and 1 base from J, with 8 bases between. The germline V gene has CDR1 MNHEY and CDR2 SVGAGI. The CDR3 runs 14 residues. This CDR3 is CASSYLTGNTEAFF. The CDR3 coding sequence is TGTGCCAGCAGTTACCTGACAGGGAACACTGAAGCTTTCTTT.

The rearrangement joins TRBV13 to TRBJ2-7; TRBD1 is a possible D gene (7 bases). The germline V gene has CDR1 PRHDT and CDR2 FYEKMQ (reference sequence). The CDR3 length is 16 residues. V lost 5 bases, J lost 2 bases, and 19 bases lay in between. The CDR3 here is CASSPYRRDSPYEQYF. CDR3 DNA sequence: TGTGCCAGCAGCCCCTACCGGAGGGACAGCCCCTACGAGCAGTACTTC. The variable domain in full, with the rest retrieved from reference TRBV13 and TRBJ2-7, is AAGVIQSPRHLIKEKRETATLKCYPIPRHDTVYWYQQGPGQDPQFLISFYEKMQSDKGSIPDRFSAQQFSDYHSELNMSSLELGDSALYFCASSPYRRDSPYEQYFGPGTRLTVT.

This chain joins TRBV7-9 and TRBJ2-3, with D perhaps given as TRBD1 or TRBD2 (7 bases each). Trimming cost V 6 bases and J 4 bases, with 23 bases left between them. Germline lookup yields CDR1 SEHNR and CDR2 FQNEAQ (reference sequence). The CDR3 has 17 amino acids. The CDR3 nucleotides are TGTGCCAGCAGGTCTTCCCTTAGGGGGAGGGGGCCAGATACGCAGTATTTT. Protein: CASRSSLRGRGPDTQYF.

The CDR3 here is CASRVAGGGTDTQYF. Written as DNA, the CDR3 is TGTGCCAGCAGGGTAGCGGGAGGGGGCACAGATACGCAGTATTTT. The chain carries TRBV6-1 and TRBJ2-3; 11 positions match TRBD2. From germline, CDR1 is MNHNS and CDR2 SASEGT. Trimming removed 6 bases from V and 1 base from J; junction bases left unmatched: 3. This CDR3 spans 15 amino acids.

In DNA, the CDR3 is TGCGCCAGCAGCTTAGGGACAGGGGTTGACGAGCAGTACTTC. Translation: CASSLGTGVDEQYF. This chain links TRBV5-1 with TRBJ2-7; 10 bases agree with TRBD1. Trimming cost V 2 bases and J 5 bases; bases outside gene matches: 4. CDR1 is SGHRS and CDR2 is YFSETQ in the germline V gene. CDR3 length equals 14 residues.

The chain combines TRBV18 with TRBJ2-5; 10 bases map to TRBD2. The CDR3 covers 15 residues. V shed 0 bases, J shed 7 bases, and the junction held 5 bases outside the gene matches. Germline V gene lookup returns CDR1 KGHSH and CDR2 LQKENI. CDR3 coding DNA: TGTGCCAGCTCACCACCGCTAGCGGGGGAAGGGACCCAGTACTTC. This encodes CASSPPLAGEGTQYF.

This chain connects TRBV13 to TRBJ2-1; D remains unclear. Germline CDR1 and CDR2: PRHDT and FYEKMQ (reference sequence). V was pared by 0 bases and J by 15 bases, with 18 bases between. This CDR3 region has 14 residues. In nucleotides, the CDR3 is TGTGCCAGCAGCTTAGGGCGCGGCCTCAGCCCGGCGTTCTTC. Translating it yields CASSLGRGLSPAFF.

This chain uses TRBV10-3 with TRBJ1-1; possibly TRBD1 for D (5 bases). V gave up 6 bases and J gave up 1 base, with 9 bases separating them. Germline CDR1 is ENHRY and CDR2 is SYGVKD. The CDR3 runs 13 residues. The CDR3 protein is CAIRGPSNTEAFF. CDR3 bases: TGTGCCATCAGGGGGCCGTCGAACACTGAAGCTTTCTTT.

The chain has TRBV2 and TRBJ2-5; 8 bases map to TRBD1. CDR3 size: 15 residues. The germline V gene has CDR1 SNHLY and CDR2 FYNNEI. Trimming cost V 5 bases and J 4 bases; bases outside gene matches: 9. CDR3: CASSTSPDRGETQYF. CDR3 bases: TGTGCCAGCAGTACTTCCCCTGACAGGGGAGAGACCCAGTACTTC.

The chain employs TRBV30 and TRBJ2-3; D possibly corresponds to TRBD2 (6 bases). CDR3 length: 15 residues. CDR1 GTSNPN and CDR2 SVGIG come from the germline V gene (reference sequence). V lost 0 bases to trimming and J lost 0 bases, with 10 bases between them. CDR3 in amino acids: CAWSVGGSSTDTQYF. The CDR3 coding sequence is TGTGCCTGGAGTGTAGGAGGGAGTAGCACAGATACGCAGTATTTT.

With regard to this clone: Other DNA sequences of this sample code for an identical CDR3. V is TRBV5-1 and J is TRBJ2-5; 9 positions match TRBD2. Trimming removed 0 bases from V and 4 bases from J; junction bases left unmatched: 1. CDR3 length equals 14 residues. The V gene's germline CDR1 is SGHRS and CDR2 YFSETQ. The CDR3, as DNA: TGCGCCAGCAGCTTGGAAGCGGGAGGAGAGACCCAGTACTTC. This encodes CASSLEAGGETQYF.

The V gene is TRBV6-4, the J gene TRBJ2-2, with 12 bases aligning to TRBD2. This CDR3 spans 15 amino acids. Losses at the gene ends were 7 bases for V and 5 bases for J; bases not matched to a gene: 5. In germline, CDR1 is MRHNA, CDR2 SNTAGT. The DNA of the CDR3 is TGTGCCAGCACTCAACTAGCGGGAGGAACCGGGGAGCTGTTTTTT. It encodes CASTQLAGGTGELFF.

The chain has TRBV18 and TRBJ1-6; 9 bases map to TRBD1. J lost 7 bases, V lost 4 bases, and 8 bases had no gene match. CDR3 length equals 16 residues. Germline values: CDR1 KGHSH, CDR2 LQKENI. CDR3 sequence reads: CASSQDRGGKNSPLHF. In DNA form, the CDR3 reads TGTGCCAGCTCACAAGACAGGGGGGGAAAGAATTCACCCCTCCACTTT.

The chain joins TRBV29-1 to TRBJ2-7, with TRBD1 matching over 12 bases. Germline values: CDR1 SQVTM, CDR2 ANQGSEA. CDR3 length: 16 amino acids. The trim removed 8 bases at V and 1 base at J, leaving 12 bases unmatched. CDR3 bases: TGCAGCTTCATCCGGGGACAGGGGGCATTTTCCTACGAGCAGTACTTC. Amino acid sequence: CSFIRGQGAFSYEQYF.

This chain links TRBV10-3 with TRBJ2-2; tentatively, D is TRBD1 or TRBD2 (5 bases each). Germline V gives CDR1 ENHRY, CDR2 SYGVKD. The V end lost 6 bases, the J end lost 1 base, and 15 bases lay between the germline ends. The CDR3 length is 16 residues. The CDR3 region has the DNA TGTGCCATCAGCACCCCGGGACCTTTGAACACCGGGGAGCTGTTTTTT. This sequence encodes CAISTPGPLNTGELFF.

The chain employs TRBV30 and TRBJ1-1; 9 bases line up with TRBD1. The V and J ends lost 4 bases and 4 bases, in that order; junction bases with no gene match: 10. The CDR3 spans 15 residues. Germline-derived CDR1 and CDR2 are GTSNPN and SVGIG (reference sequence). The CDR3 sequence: CAWTLRGTGITEAFF. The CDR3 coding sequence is TGTGCCTGGACCCTCCGGGGGACAGGGATCACTGAAGCTTTCTTT.